Detailed here is one T cell receptor (beta chain). What it recognizes is unknown. With 8 bases removed from V and 8 bases from J, the gap between germline ends came to 18 bases. The CDR3 loop spans 13 amino acids. In germline, CDR1 is MDHEN, CDR2 SYDVKM. This sample is part of a study of T-cell memory formation after mild COVID-19. Study-wide context: In these data, TCR clusters were largely donor specific. Findings and limits, study-wide: Some SARS-CoV-2-responding clones were already detected in memory before infection. The main location of contracting CD4+ clones was CM and EM, and that of contracting CD8+ clones was EMRA. Clones contracting day 15 to 85 were balanced CD4/CD8; later expanders leaned CD4+.

TCRdb re-called the 5' RACE reads through MiXCR, storing one row per CDR3 protein. The sample carries about half a million distinct CDR3 sequences, roughly 20% recorded once. The chain couples TRBV28 to TRBJ1-1; a weak D match, TRBD1 (5 bases). The sequence came from an adult woman who had mild COVID-19 (a few samples of this study predate the infection). Cell type and time point are not known. Sequenced input: PBMCs or a T cell subset sorted from them (not recorded which). The chain's CDR3 is CASSNRGLEEAFF. In DNA, the CDR3 is TGTGCCAGCTCCAACCGGGGGTTGGAAGAAGCTTTCTTT.